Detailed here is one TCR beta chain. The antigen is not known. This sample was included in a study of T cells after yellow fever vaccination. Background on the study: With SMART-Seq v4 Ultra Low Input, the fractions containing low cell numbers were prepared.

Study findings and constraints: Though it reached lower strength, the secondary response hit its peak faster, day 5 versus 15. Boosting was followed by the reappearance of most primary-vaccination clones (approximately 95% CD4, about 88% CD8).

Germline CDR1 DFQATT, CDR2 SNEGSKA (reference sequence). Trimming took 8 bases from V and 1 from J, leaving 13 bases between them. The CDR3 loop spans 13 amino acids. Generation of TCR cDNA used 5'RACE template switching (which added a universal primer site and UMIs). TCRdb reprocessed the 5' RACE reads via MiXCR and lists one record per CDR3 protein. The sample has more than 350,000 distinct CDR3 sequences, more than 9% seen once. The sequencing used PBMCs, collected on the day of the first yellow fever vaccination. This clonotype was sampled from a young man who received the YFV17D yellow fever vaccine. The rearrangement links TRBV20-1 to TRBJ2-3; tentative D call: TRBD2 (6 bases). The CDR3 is CSPTSWGTDTQYF. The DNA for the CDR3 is TGCAGTCCCACTAGCTGGGGCACAGATACGCAGTATTTT.